One sample yielded the 3 T cell receptor beta chains listed below, sequenced in a study of regulatory T cells in long-lasting Graves disease. Researchers made TCR beta libraries by using iRepertoire HTBI primers and running Arm-PCR on CDR3 regions. TCRdb ran MiXCR on the multiplex PCR reads and lists one entry per CDR3 protein. Here the sample spans 600,000 to 800,000 distinct CDR3 sequences, around 30% being singletons. Time point in this sample: persistent/refractory GD, antithyroid drugs over 5 years with positive TRAb. Construction of the TCR library relied on RNA isolated from PBMCs. The sample was peripheral blood mononuclear cells (PBMCs), taken when the disease was refractory, from a patient treated with antithyroid drugs. Receptors originate from a female donor with Graves disease.

This clonotype was picked up a small number of times. The chain uses TRBV30 and TRBJ1-1; D ambiguous. V shed 1 base and J shed 11 bases, with 11 bases lying between them. From germline, CDR1 is GTSNPN and CDR2 SVGIG (reference sequence). The CDR3 sequence is 11 residues long. This chain's CDR3 is CAWSGSVVAFF. CDR3 bases: TGTGCCTGGAGTGGGTCGGTGGTGGCTTTCTTT. Full variable domain (rest looked up from reference TRBV30 and TRBJ1-1): SQTIHQWPATLVQPVGSPLSLECTVEGTSNPNLYWYRQAAGRGLQLLFYSVGIGQISSEVPQNLSASRPQDRQFILSSKKLLLSDSGFYLCAWSGSVVAFFGQGTRLTVV.

This clonotype has only a few counts. V and J are TRBV12-3 or TRBV12-4 and TRBJ1-2; 8 bases fit TRBD1. The ends lost 7 bases at V and 6 bases at J; junction bases unmatched: 7. CDR3 length: 13 residues. In DNA form, the CDR3 reads TGTGCCAGCACCCGGACAGGGTCCCATGGCTACACCTTC. It is translated as CASTRTGSHGYTF.

This clonotype was counted many times. The chain is built from TRBV2 and TRBJ1-1; D unclear. Per germline, CDR1 SNHLY and CDR2 FYNNEI. The CDR3 extends over 12 amino acids. Between the trimmed V and J ends, which lost 6 bases and 1 base, there was a span of 6 bases. The CDR3 spells CASRPRNTEAFF. The DNA of the CDR3 is TGTGCCAGCAGGCCGAGGAACACTGAAGCTTTCTTT. The full variable domain, its missing parts supplied by reference TRBV2 and TRBJ1-1, is EPEVTQTPSHQVTQMGQEVILRCVPISNHLYFYWYRQILGQKVEFLVSFYNNEISEKSEIFDDQFSVERPDGSNFTLKIRSTKLEDSAMYFCASRPRNTEAFFGQGTRLTVV.